These T cell receptor beta chains were read from a single sample in a study of technical replicates of blood from a few donors. This table comes from immunoSEQ multiplex PCR, and its TCRdb copy is limited to in-frame clones, with some not included. Of 65,000 to 80,000 clones listed, over 90% were seen once; the top ten hold approximately 0.26%. Sequencing input: T cells isolated from PBMCs. These receptors all come from a human donor in good health. The CDR3 runs from the conserved cysteine through the conserved F or W. The order of the fields is V gene, clone size, D gene, CDR3 length, J gene, CDR3 protein. The D gene is left open where the match is weak. Clone size appears in some rows only: once, few, many, or a class for an expanded clone.

V gene: TRBV2; clone size: few; D gene: -; CDR3 length: 13; J gene: TRBJ1-2; CDR3 protein: CASNLYRDNGYTF
V gene: TRBV11-2; clone size: -; D gene: -; CDR3 length: 13; J gene: TRBJ2-7; CDR3 protein: CASILGGGYEQYF
V gene: TRBV18; clone size: -; D gene: TRBD2; CDR3 length: 16; J gene: TRBJ2-7; CDR3 protein: CASSDGTSGSLYEQYF
V gene: TRBV27; clone size: -; D gene: TRBD1; CDR3 length: 16; J gene: TRBJ1-1; CDR3 protein: CASSPWTGGAYAEAFF
V gene: TRBV9; clone size: -; D gene: -; CDR3 length: 14; J gene: TRBJ1-2; CDR3 protein: CASSYITGSYGYTF
V gene: TRBV7-9; clone size: -; D gene: -; CDR3 length: 15; J gene: TRBJ2-4; CDR3 protein: CASSQLGGWENIQYF
V gene: TRBV19; clone size: once; D gene: -; CDR3 length: 14; J gene: TRBJ2-7; CDR3 protein: CASSHGHDPYEQYF
V gene: TRBV5-4; clone size: -; D gene: TRBD2; CDR3 length: 14; J gene: TRBJ2-3; CDR3 protein: CASSFPGLANTQYF
V gene: TRBV28; clone size: -; D gene: -; CDR3 length: 14; J gene: TRBJ2-5; CDR3 protein: CASRRAGRQETQYF
V gene: TRBV7-8; clone size: -; D gene: TRBD2; CDR3 length: 14; J gene: TRBJ2-7; CDR3 protein: CASTLGGSSYEQYF
V gene: TRBV27; clone size: -; D gene: -; CDR3 length: 13; J gene: TRBJ1-1; CDR3 protein: CASSLLVSGEAFF
V gene: TRBV6-4; clone size: -; D gene: -; CDR3 length: 14; J gene: TRBJ1-1; CDR3 protein: CASPLRDMNTEAFF
V gene: TRBV11-2; clone size: few; D gene: TRBD2; CDR3 length: 16; J gene: TRBJ2-3; CDR3 protein: CASSFGLAGAPDTQYF
V gene: TRBV28; clone size: -; D gene: TRBD2; CDR3 length: 19; J gene: TRBJ2-7; CDR3 protein: CASSSLAGGSISFTYEQYF
V gene: TRBV11-2; clone size: -; D gene: -; CDR3 length: 17; J gene: TRBJ2-5; CDR3 protein: CASSPPPRGRNGETQYF
V gene: TRBV5-1; clone size: -; D gene: TRBD2; CDR3 length: 15; J gene: TRBJ2-5; CDR3 protein: CASNPEGRGQETQYF